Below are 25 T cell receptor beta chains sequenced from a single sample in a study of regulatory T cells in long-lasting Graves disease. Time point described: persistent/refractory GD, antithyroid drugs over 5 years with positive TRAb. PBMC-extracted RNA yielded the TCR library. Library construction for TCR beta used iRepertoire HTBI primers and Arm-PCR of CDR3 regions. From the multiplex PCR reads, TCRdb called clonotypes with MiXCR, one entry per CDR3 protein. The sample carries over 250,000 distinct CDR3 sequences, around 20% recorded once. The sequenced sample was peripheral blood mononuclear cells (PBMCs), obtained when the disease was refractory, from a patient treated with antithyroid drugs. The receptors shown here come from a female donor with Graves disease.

In DNA, the CDR3 is TGTGCCAGCAGCTTACTTGACCCTCCAGATACGCAGTATTTT. Translating it yields CASSLLDPPDTQYF. The V gene is TRBV7-2, the J gene TRBJ2-3, with D unresolved. The CDR3 consists of 14 residues. Germline CDR1 is SGHTA and CDR2 is FQGNSA. Trimming shortened V by 2 bases and J by 4 bases, and 10 bases separated the two germline ends.

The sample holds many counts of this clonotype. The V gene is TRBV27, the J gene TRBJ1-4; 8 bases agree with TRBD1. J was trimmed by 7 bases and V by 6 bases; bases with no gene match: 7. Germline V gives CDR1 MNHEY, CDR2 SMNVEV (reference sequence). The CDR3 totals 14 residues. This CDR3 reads CASRGQAGSEKLFF. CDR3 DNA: TGTGCCAGCAGGGGACAGGCCGGGAGTGAAAAACTGTTTTTT.

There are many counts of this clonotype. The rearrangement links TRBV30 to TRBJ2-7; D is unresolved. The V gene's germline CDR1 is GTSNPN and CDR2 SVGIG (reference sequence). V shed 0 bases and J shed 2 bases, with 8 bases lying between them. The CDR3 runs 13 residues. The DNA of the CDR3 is TGTGCCTGGAGTGTGAAATCACCCTACGAGCAGTACTTC. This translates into CAWSVKSPYEQYF.

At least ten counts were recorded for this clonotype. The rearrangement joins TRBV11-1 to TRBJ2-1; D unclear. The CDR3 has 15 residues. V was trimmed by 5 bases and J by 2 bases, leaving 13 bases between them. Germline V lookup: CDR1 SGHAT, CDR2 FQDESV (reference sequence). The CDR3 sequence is CASSPNDGAYNEQFF. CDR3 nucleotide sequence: TGTGCCAGCAGCCCCAATGACGGAGCCTACAATGAGCAGTTCTTC.

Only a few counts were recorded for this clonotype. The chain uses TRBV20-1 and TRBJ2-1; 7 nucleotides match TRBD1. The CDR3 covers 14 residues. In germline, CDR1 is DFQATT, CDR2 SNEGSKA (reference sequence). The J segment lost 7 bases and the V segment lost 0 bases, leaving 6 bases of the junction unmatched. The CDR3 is CSARDWGTANEQFF. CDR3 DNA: TGCAGTGCTAGAGATTGGGGGACAGCGAATGAGCAGTTCTTC.

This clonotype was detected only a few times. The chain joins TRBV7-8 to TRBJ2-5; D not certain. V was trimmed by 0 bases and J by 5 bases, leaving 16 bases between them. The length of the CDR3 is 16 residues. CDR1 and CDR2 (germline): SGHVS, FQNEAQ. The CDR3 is CASSLALVQPSETQYF. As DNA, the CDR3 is TGTGCCAGCAGCTTAGCTTTAGTCCAGCCGAGTGAGACCCAGTACTTC.

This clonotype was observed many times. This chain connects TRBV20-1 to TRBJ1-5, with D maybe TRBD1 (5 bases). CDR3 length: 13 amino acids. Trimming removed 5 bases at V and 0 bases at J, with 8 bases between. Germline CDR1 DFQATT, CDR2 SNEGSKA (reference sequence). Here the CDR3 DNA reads TGCAGTGCTGGGGACTATAGCAATCAGCCCCAGCATTTT. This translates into CSAGDYSNQPQHF.

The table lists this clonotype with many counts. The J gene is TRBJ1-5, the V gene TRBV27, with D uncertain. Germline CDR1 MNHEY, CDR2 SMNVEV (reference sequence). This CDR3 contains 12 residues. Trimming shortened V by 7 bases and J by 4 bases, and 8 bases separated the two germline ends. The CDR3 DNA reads TGTGCCAGCAAGGGTAGGAATCAGCCCCAGCATTTT. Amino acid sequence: CASKGRNQPQHF.

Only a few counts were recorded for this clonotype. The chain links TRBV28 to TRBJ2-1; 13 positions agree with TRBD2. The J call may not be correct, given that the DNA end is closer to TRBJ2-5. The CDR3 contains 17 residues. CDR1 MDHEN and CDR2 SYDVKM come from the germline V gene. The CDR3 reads CASSLVRTSGSLETQYF. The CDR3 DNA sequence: TGTGCCAGCAGTTTAGTCCGGACTAGCGGGAGCCTGGAGACCCAGTACTTC.

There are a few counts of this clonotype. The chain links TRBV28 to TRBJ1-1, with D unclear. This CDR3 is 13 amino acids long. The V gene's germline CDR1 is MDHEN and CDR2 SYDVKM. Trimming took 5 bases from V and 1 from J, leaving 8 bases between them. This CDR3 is CASSRSGNTEAFF. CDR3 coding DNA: TGTGCCAGCAGTCGATCGGGGAACACTGAAGCTTTCTTT.

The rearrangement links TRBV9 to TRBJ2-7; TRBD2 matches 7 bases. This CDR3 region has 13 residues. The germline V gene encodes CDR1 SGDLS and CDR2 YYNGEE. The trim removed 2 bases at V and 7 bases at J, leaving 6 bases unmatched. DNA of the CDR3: TGTGCCAGCAGCGTGGGGGGGGATGGGGAGCAGTACTTC. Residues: CASSVGGDGEQYF.

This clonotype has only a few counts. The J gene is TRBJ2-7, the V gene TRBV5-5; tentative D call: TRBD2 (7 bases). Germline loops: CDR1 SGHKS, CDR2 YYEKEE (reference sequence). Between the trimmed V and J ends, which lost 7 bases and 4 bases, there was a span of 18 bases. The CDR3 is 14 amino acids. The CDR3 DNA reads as TGTGCCAGCTCCCCGGGGGCGGGAGCTTACGAGCAGTACTTC. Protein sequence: CASSPGAGAYEQYF.

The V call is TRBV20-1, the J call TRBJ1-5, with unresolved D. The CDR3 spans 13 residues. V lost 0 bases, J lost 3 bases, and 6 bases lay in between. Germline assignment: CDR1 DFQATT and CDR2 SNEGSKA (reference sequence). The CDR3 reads CSARDQINQPQHF. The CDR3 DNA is TGCAGTGCTAGAGATCAGATCAATCAGCCCCAGCATTTT.

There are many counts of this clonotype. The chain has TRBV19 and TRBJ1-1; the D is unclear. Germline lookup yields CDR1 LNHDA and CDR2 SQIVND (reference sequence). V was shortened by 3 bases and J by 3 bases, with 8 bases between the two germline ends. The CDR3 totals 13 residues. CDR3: CASSISGDTEAFF. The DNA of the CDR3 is TGTGCCAGTAGTATTTCTGGGGACACTGAAGCTTTCTTT. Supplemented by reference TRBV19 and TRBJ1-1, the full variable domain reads DGGITQSPKYLFRKEGQNVTLSCEQNLNHDAMYWYRQDPGQGLRLIYYSQIVNDFQKGDIAEGYSVSREKKESFPLTVTSAQKNPTAFYLCASSISGDTEAFFGQGTRLTVV.

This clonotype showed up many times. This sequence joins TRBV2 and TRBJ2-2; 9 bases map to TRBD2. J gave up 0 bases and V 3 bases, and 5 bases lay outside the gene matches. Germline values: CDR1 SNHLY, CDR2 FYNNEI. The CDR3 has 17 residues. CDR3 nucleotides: TGTGCCAGCAGTGACCTGGCTAGCGGGACGAACACCGGGGAGCTGTTTTTT. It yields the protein CASSDLASGTNTGELFF.

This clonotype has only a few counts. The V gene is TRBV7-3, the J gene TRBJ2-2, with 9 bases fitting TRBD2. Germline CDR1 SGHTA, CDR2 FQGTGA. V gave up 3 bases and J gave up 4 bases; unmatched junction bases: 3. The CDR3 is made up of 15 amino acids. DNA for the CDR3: TGTGCCAGCAGCTTGACTAGCGGTGGCACCGGGGAGCTGTTTTTT. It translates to CASSLTSGGTGELFF.

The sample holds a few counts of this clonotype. CDR3 nucleotides: TGTGCCAGCAGCTACTTTCCGGGACAGGGTTACAATGAGCAGTTCTTC. This sequence encodes CASSYFPGQGYNEQFF. This chain joins TRBV7-2 and TRBJ2-1, with 9 bases aligning to TRBD1. CDR1 SGHTA and CDR2 FQGNSA come from the germline V gene. This CDR3 has 16 residues. The ends lost 4 bases at V and 4 bases at J; junction bases unmatched: 8.

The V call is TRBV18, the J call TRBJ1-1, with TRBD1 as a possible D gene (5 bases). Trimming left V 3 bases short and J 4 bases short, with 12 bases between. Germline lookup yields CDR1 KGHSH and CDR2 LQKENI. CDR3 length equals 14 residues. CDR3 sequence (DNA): TGTGCCAGCTCACCCCCATTCGGGGGCACTGAAGCTTTCTTT. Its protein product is CASSPPFGGTEAFF. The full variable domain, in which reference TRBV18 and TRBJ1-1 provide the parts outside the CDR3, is NAGVMQNPRHLVRRRGQEARLRCSPMKGHSHVYWYRQLPEEGLKFMVYLQKENIIDESGMPKERFSAEFPKEGPSILRIQQVVRGDSAAYFCASSPPFGGTEAFFGQGTRLTVV.

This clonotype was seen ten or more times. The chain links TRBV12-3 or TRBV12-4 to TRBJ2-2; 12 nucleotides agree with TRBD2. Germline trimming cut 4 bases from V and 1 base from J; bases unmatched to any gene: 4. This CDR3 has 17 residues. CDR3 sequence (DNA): TGTGCCAGCAGTTGGCTAGCGGGAGGGATGAACACCGGGGAGCTGTTTTTT. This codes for CASSWLAGGMNTGELFF.

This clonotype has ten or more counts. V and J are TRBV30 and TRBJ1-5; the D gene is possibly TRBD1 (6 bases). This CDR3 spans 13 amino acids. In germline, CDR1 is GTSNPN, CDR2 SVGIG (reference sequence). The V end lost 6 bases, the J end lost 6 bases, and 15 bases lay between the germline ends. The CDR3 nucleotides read TGTGCCTGCCGGACAGCGACGGGTCAGCCCCAGCATTTT. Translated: CACRTATGQPQHF.

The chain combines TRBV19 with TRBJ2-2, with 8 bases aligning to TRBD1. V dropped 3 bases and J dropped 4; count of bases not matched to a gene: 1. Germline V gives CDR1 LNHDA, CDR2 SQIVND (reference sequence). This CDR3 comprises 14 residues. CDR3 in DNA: TGTGCCAGTAGTATGACAGGGGCCACCGGGGAGCTGTTTTTT. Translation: CASSMTGATGELFF. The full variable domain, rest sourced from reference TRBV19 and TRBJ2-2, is DGGITQSPKYLFRKEGQNVTLSCEQNLNHDAMYWYRQDPGQGLRLIYYSQIVNDFQKGDIAEGYSVSREKKESFPLTVTSAQKNPTAFYLCASSMTGATGELFFGEGSRLTVL.

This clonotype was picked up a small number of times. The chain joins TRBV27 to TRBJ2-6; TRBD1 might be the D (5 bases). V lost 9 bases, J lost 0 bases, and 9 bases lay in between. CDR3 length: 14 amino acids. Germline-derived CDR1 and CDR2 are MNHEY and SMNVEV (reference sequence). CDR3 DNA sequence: TGTGCCAGTGGGGCGTTCTCTGGGGCCAACGTCCTGACTTTC. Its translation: CASGAFSGANVLTF.

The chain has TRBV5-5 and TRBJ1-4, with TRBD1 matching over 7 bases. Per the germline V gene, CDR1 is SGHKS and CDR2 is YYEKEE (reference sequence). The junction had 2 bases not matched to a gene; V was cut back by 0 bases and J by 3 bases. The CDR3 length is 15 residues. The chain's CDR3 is CASSLGTGSNEKLFF. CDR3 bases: TGTGCCAGCAGCTTGGGGACAGGCTCTAATGAAAAACTGTTTTTT.

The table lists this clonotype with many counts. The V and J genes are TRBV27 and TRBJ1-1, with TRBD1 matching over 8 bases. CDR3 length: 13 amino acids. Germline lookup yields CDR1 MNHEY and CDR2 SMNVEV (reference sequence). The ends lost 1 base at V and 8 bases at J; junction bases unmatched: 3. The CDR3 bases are TGTGCCAGCAGTTTATTCGGGACAGGAGAAGCTTTCTTT. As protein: CASSLFGTGEAFF.

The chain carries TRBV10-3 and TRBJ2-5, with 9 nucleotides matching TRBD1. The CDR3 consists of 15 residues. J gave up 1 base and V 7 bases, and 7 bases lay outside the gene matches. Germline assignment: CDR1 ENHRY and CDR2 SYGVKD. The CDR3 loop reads CAIKGQGGAQETQYF. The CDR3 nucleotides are TGTGCCATCAAGGGACAGGGAGGGGCCCAAGAGACCCAGTACTTC.